This entry describes one T cell receptor (beta chain). This clone was recorded a few times. It lacks a known antigen. Per-base quality was not reported, and no clone a single base away is much larger than it. This record comes from a study of cytomegalovirus exposure and HLA in healthy donors (TCRdb year 2017). At the level of the whole study: According to a later analysis, the roughly 120 validation repertoires were produced on the same platform as the 666 repertoires of the first cohort. High-throughput TCR immunosequencing, statistical association of individual TCRs with disease status, and machine learning were combined to predict cytomegalovirus infection status. The aim of the study was to test whether cataloging public T cell receptors could identify signatures of past pathogen exposure. Along with the approximately 600-subject first cohort, a separate validation cohort of approximately 110 different subjects was used. Overall study outcomes, separate from this receptor: A later analysis had no HLA typing for the validation cohort, so co-occurrence there was scored across all 110 or so repertoires. Most TCR sequences were seen in very few donors, while some public TCRs were found in many individuals. The classifier was reported to diagnose cytomegalovirus status with high specificity and sensitivity in both the original cohort and the validation cohort. In a later analysis, TCRs clustered in the first cohort were found to also tend to co-occur in the 110 or so validation repertoires, with 90% to 95% of cluster scores above 0. In vitro tests confirmed that a few of the cytomegalovirus-associated TCR beta chains recognize cytomegalovirus antigens. In the study, approximately 160 TCR beta chains were listed as associated with cytomegalovirus. It was suggested by the authors that the approach could potentially be generalized to other disease states and immunological phenotypes.

Library prep was done by the immunoSEQ multiplex PCR assay. As for the authors' bioinformatics: A statistical classification framework was built to diagnose cytomegalovirus status from the catalog of TCR beta chain sequences. TCRdb took this table from immuneACCESS and kept in-frame rearrangements with V and J called. Such tables lack part of the clones; where checked against another copy, unresolved V genes explain under half of the gap, and the rest is unexplained. V, J and clone size are those of that table, while D and trimming were read from the DNA. The table for this sample lists approximately 160,000 clones; 70% to 90% of them were counted only once. The leading ten clones occupy around 2.5% of the sample. Cut back by 1 base and 0 bases, the V and J ends lie 4 bases apart. The CDR3 goes from the cysteine to the phenylalanine over 13 residues. The retained sequence is limited to the CDR3, 39 bases, with the frame set at the first base. CDR1 and CDR2 (GTSNPN, SVGIG) derive from the germline V gene (reference sequence).

Separate from the approximately 700-subject first cohort, the validation cohort of 120 subjects was the group to which the donors belonged. The sample consisted of PBMCs. The rearrangement joined TRBV30 to TRBJ1-3; the D gene cannot be named for sure. The sequence derives from a man aged 25-45 years in good health and CMV-seropositive. The DNA sequence is as follows: TGTGCCTGGAGTGACAACTCTGGAAACACCATATATTTT. Translated, it gives CAWSDNSGNTIYF.